The clone carrying this T cell receptor (beta chain) showed up just a few times. Its matching antigen is unknown. The data stem from a study of OX40 agonist ivuxolimab in advanced cancers. Study-wide context: Three patients got partial responses; one had hepatocellular carcinoma and two had cutaneous melanoma. Study-level findings and limits: Among the nonresponders, some also had low normalized T-cell clonal expansion. Among the lowest peripheral clonal expansion occurred in 0.1-3.0 mg/kg partial responders. CD4+ and CD8+ T cells in blood underwent clonal expansion by week 6 at 0.1 to 3.0 mg/kg.

The CDR3 sequence is 14 residues long. V was clipped by 4 bases and J by 8 bases; unmatched bases: 6. Germline CDR1 reads SGHNT; CDR2 reads YENEEA. Libraries were prepared by immunoSEQ multiplex PCR; TCRdb keeps only in-frame clonotypes and omits some of them. This sample has roughly 100,000 clones; roughly nine tenths occur once, and the top ten carry roughly 5%. The sequencing here drew on CD4+ or CD8+ T cells sorted from blood, taken in a trial of the OX40 agonist ivuxolimab. This clonotype originated in an adult with an advanced solid tumor such as melanoma, head and neck, liver or kidney cancer. This sequence joins TRBV11-3 and TRBJ2-2, with 8 bases identical to TRBD2. Here the CDR3 reads CASSYVRLAGELFF. The CDR3 DNA reads TGTGCCAGCAGCTACGTCCGACTAGCGGGGGAGCTGTTTTTT.